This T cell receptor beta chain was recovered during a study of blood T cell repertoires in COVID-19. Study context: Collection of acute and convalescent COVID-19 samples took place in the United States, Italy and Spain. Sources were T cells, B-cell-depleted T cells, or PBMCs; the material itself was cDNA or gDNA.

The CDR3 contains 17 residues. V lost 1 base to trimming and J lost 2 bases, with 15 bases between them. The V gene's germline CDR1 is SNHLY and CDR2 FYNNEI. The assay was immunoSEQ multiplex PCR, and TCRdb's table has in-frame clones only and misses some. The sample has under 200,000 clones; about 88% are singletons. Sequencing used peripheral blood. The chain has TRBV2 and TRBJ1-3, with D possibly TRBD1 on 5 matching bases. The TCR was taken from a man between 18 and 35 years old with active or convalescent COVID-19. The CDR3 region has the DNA TGTGCCAGCAGTGAAGTTTTGACAGCCAGAACTGGAAACACCATATATTTT. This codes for CASSEVLTARTGNTIYF.